Listed below are T cell receptor beta chains from one sample, sequenced in a study of T cells in narcolepsy. Profiling relied on immunoSEQ multiplex PCR, and the TCRdb table lists in-frame clones only, not all of them. This sample has 28,000 or so clones; around four fifths occur once, and the top ten carry 0.9% to 1.2%. The specimen sequenced was CD45RA- memory CD4+ T cells from PBMCs. The receptor source for this set is a human donor with narcolepsy. CDR3s include the opening cysteine and the closing phenylalanine or tryptophan. A D gene is named only where the DNA matches it firmly. Not all rows give a size; the values are once, few, many and, for expanded clones, a class.

clone_size	d_call	v_call	j_call	cdr3_nt	cdr3_aa
.	.	TRBV27	TRBJ1-6	TGTGCCAGCAGTTTTTTTGACTCACCCCTCCACTTT	CASSFFDSPLHF
.	.	TRBV10-1	TRBJ1-2	TGCGCCAGCAGTGAAGGAGCATATGGCTACACCTTC	CASSEGAYGYTF
.	.	TRBV7-8	TRBJ1-1	TGTGCCAGCAGCTTAGGACAGATGAGAATGAACACTGAAGCTTTCTTT	CASSLGQMRMNTEAFF
once	TRBD2	TRBV7-2	TRBJ2-5	TGTGCCAGCATCCGGATTAGCGGGCCTCAAGAGACCCAGTACTTC	CASIRISGPQETQYF
.	.	TRBV6-1	TRBJ1-2	TGTGCCAGCGTCCCCATGGGGGCGAACTATGGCTACACCTTC	CASVPMGANYGYTF
.	.	TRBV29-1	TRBJ2-7	TGCAGCGTTGTGGCAGCCTACGAGCAGTACTTC	CSVVAAYEQYF
.	.	TRBV29-1	TRBJ2-5	TGCAGCGTTGCCCGGGACACGGCGGAGACCCAGTACTTC	CSVARDTAETQYF
.	.	TRBV19	TRBJ2-2	TGTGCCAGTAGTATGGCCTCGAGGGGCACCGGGGAGCTGTTTTTT	CASSMASRGTGELFF
.	.	TRBV6-5	TRBJ2-7	TGTGCCAGCAGTTACTCCAGGGAAGGGCCCTACGAGCAGTACTTC	CASSYSREGPYEQYF
.	.	TRBV5-1	TRBJ1-4	TGCGCCAGCAGCCCGATGGGGAATGAAAAACTGTTTTTT	CASSPMGNEKLFF
.	.	TRBV28	TRBJ2-1	TGTGCCAGCAGTATACCCGGGGCCGGAGGTATCTTC	CASSIPGAGGIF
once	TRBD1	TRBV7-8	TRBJ2-7	TGTGCCAGCAGCAGCCGGGACAGCGAGCAGTACTTC	CASSSRDSEQYF
.	.	TRBV4-1	TRBJ2-7	TGCGCCAGCAGCCAAGGCCAGGGGTCCTACGAGCAGTACTTC	CASSQGQGSYEQYF
.	.	TRBV9	TRBJ1-1	TGTGCCAGCAGCCCAAGGACAGATGCTTTTCCTGAAGCTTTCTTT	CASSPRTDAFPEAFF
once	.	TRBV18	TRBJ2-6	TGTGCCAGCTCACCACCGTTGGTATCTGGGGCCAACGTCCTGACTTTC	CASSPPLVSGANVLTF
.	TRBD2	TRBV11-3	TRBJ2-2	TGTGCCAGCAGCCCCGGGACTAGCGGGAGATTCGGGGAGCTGTTTTTT	CASSPGTSGRFGELFF
.	.	TRBV30	TRBJ1-2	TGTGCCTGGACACGGGGGAACTATGGCTACACCTTC	CAWTRGNYGYTF
.	TRBD2	TRBV5-1	TRBJ2-5	TGCGCCAGCAGCTTAAGCTCGGGACTAGCGAGAGAGACCCAGTACTTC	CASSLSSGLARETQYF
once	.	TRBV19	TRBJ2-2	TGTGCCAGTACGCGGGGTACCGGGGAGCTGTTTTTT	CASTRGTGELFF
.	.	TRBV5-8	TRBJ1-3	TGTGCCAGCAGCTTGGACAGCCCAAGATTTGGAAACACCATATATTTT	CASSLDSPRFGNTIYF
few	.	TRBV5-4	TRBJ2-3	TGTGCCAGCAGCTCCCAGGGGGATCTGGCGGGAGCTACAGATACGCAGTATTTT	CASSSQGDLAGATDTQYF
.	TRBD1	TRBV7-3	TRBJ2-7	TGTGCCAGCAGCCAGGGACAGGGGTGGTACTTC	CASSQGQGWYF
few	TRBD2	TRBV5-1	TRBJ2-2	TGCGCCAGCAGCTCAAGAGGGCTAGCGGGAGGGCGGAACACCGGGGAGCTGTTTTTT	CASSSRGLAGGRNTGELFF
once	TRBD2	TRBV29-1	TRBJ2-7	TGCAGCGTTGTAGTGCAAGCGGGAGGAGTGGAGCAGTACTTC	CSVVVQAGGVEQYF
.	TRBD2	TRBV5-1	TRBJ2-7	TGCGCCAGCAGCTTGGCCCTGACTAGCGGGCCCTACGAGCAGTACTTC	CASSLALTSGPYEQYF
.	.	TRBV5-6	TRBJ2-6	TGTGCCAGCAGCTTGGTTACGGAATACTCTGGGGCCAACGTCCTGACTTTC	CASSLVTEYSGANVLTF
once	.	TRBV19	TRBJ2-1	TGTGCCAGTAGTATAGATCTCGGGTCTGTGAGTGAGCAGTTCTTC	CASSIDLGSVSEQFF
once	.	TRBV2	TRBJ1-6	TGTGCCAGCAGTGATTCCCAGTATTCACCCCTCCACTTT	CASSDSQYSPLHF
.	.	TRBV5-1	TRBJ2-5	TGCGCCAGCAGCTTGGGACAGAGAGGAGAGACCCAGTACTTC	CASSLGQRGETQYF
.	.	TRBV5-4	TRBJ1-1	TGTGCCAGCAGCCCTAAGACAGTGAACACTGAAGCTTTCTTT	CASSPKTVNTEAFF
few	.	TRBV6-1	TRBJ1-1	TGTGCCAGCAGAAACCCCCCCATGAACACTGAAGCTTTCTTT	CASRNPPMNTEAFF
.	.	TRBV6-1	TRBJ2-7	TGTGCCAGTACCGCCGGTACCTACGAGCAGTACTTC	CASTAGTYEQYF
.	.	TRBV28	TRBJ2-7	TGTGCCAGCAGACGGACTTCAGGCGGCACCTACGAGCAGTACTTC	CASRRTSGGTYEQYF
.	.	TRBV5-4	TRBJ1-1	TGTGCCAGCAGCTGGGACAAGAACACTGAAGCTTTCTTT	CASSWDKNTEAFF
.	.	TRBV28	TRBJ1-2	TGTGCCAGCAGGCCCAGGGTAGGCTATGGCTACACCTTC	CASRPRVGYGYTF
.	TRBD1	TRBV5-1	TRBJ1-2	TGCGCCAGCAGCAAGGACAGGGCGTATAGCTATGGCTACACCTTC	CASSKDRAYSYGYTF
.	.	TRBV15	TRBJ2-2	TGTGCCACCAGCAGAGAAGGACGCTCCAACACCGGGGAGCTGTTTTTT	CATSREGRSNTGELFF
.	TRBD1	TRBV6-5	TRBJ1-3	TGTGCCAGCAGCGGACAGGTTCCGGCTGGAAACACCATATATTTT	CASSGQVPAGNTIYF
.	TRBD1	TRBV7-3	TRBJ2-6	TGTGCCAGCAGCCCAACCGGGACAGCCAACTCTGGGGCCAACGTCCTGACTTTC	CASSPTGTANSGANVLTF
few	TRBD1	TRBV10-1	TRBJ2-2	TGCGCCAGCAGAAGTGACAGGGCCGGGGAGCTGTTTTTT	CASRSDRAGELFF
.	.	TRBV5-6	TRBJ1-1	TGTGCCAGCGACGTCTTGGCGAACACTGAAGCTTTCTTT	CASDVLANTEAFF
.	.	TRBV10-3	TRBJ1-2	TGTGCCATCAGTGGTACGACAGCTAGAACGATAAACTATGGCTACACCTTC	CAISGTTARTINYGYTF
.	TRBD2	TRBV29-1	TRBJ2-3	TGCAGCGTTGGGGGACTAGCTAACACAGATACGCAGTATTTT	CSVGGLANTDTQYF
.	.	TRBV2	TRBJ2-7	TGTGCCAGTCAAGAAGGGGACTACGAGCAGTACTTC	CASQEGDYEQYF
.	.	TRBV28	TRBJ1-1	TGTGCCAGCAGACAGCGCGATGAAGCTTTCTTT	CASRQRDEAFF
.	TRBD1	TRBV5-1	TRBJ2-5	TGCGCCAGCAGCCTCCGGGACAGGAATCGGGAGACCCAGTACTTC	CASSLRDRNRETQYF
.	TRBD1	TRBV19	TRBJ1-1	TGTGCCAGTAGTACACACAGGGGATGGAACACTGAAGCTTTCTTT	CASSTHRGWNTEAFF
.	.	TRBV5-1	TRBJ1-1	TGCGCCAGCAGCATCGACAGACCTTTGAACACTGAAGCTTTCTTT	CASSIDRPLNTEAFF
.	.	TRBV6-6	TRBJ2-7	TGTGCCAGCAGTAGAAGCGACAACTACGAGCAGTACTTC	CASSRSDNYEQYF
.	TRBD1	TRBV6-5	TRBJ2-1	TGTGCCAGCAGACCCTACAGGGGGCCGGGCAATGAGCAGTTCTTC	CASRPYRGPGNEQFF
few	TRBD1	TRBV4-2	TRBJ1-3	TGTGCCAGCAGCCAAGAGACAGGGACTGGAAACACCATATATTTT	CASSQETGTGNTIYF
.	TRBD2	TRBV7-3	TRBJ2-2	TGTGCCAGCAGCTTCACACCGGAACTAGCGGTTTCCGGGGAGCTGTTTTTT	CASSFTPELAVSGELFF
.	.	TRBV5-6	TRBJ1-2	TGTGCCAGCAGCCCCCCTGCGTTATATGGCTACACCTTC	CASSPPALYGYTF
.	TRBD2	TRBV27	TRBJ2-4	TGTGCCAGCAGTGGACTAGCGGGAGCCAAAAGCATTCAGTACTTC	CASSGLAGAKSIQYF
.	.	TRBV28	TRBJ2-7	TGTGCCAGCAACAGGCATAGTTCTATGCCTGTCGAGCAGTACTTC	CASNRHSSMPVEQYF
.	.	TRBV6-1	TRBJ2-6	TGTGCCAGCAGTAGGCTGACTGGGGCCAACGTCCTGACTTTC	CASSRLTGANVLTF
few	.	TRBV5-4	TRBJ1-2	TGTGCCAGCAGCCTAAACCTGTCGGAAAAAAACTATGGCTACACCTTC	CASSLNLSEKNYGYTF
few	.	TRBV2	TRBJ2-1	TGTGCCAGCTCTCAACCCGTTTACAATGAGCAGTTCTTC	CASSQPVYNEQFF
.	TRBD2	TRBV7-9	TRBJ2-3	TGTGCCAGCAGCCTAGTGGGGACTACCACAGATACGCAGTATTTT	CASSLVGTTTDTQYF